These 20 T cell receptor beta chains were all obtained from the same sample, sequenced in a study of blood T cell repertoires in COVID-19. The protocol was immunoSEQ multiplex PCR, while the TCRdb copy is restricted to in-frame clones and leaves out a portion. The sample lists some 180,000 clones, 90% occurring once. The source material was peripheral blood. Receptors were obtained from a man aged 45-65 years with acute or convalescent COVID-19.

This chain links TRBV7-2 with TRBJ2-7, with D tentatively TRBD1 (5 bases). The CDR3 is 13 residues long. The ends were cut back, 5 bases at V and 4 bases at J, with 12 bases in the middle. CDR1 SGHTA and CDR2 FQGNSA come from the germline V gene. The CDR3 nucleotides are TGTGCCAGCAGCCGACAGATTTCTTACGAGCAGTACTTC. The encoded protein is CASSRQISYEQYF.

The J gene is TRBJ2-2, the V gene TRBV11-3; D uncertain. CDR3 size: 14 residues. The V gene lost 2 bases and the J gene lost 0 bases, with 4 bases spanning the gap. Germline values: CDR1 SGHNT, CDR2 YENEEA. The CDR3 region has the DNA TGTGCCAGCAGCTTATCAGCGAACACCGGGGAGCTGTTTTTT. Translated: CASSLSANTGELFF.

V usage is TRBV5-6 and J usage is TRBJ1-1, with D possibly matching TRBD1 (5 bases). Germline values: CDR1 SGHDT, CDR2 YYEEEE. Between the trimmed V and J ends, which lost 1 base and 11 bases, there was a span of 12 bases. This CDR3 spans 12 amino acids. The CDR3 loop is CASSLLGRGAFF. CDR3 bases: TGTGCCAGCAGCTTGCTCGGGCGGGGGGCTTTCTTT.

This sequence joins TRBV21-1 and TRBJ2-7; TRBD2 is taken as the D call from the table, unchecked against the DNA. TRBV21-1 is deemed a pseudogene. The CDR3 sequence is 11 residues long. CDR3 residues: CASSLTYEQYF. DNA for the CDR3: TGTGCCAGCAGTCTTACCTACGAGCAGTACTTC.

This clone has just one count. The chain uses TRBV18 and TRBJ1-2, with 10 bases fitting TRBD1. V gave up 5 bases and J gave up 5 bases; unmatched junction bases: 2. The CDR3 is made up of 13 amino acids. Germline CDR1 and CDR2: KGHSH and LQKENI. The CDR3 DNA follows: TGTGCCAGCTCATCGGACAGGGGGTATGGCTACACCTTC. This codes for CASSSDRGYGYTF. Based on the CDR3 plus reference TRBV18 and TRBJ1-2, the full variable domain is NAGVMQNPRHLVRRRGQEARLRCSPMKGHSHVYWYRQLPEEGLKFMVYLQKENIIDESGMPKERFSAEFPKEGPSILRIQQVVRGDSAAYFCASSSDRGYGYTFGSGTRLTVV.

The table lists this clone with a count of one. The chain uses TRBV3-1 (or the pseudogene TRBV3-2) and TRBJ2-3; TRBD2 agrees at 11 bases. The CDR3 extends over 17 amino acids. Germline V gene data show CDR1 as LGHDT and CDR2 as YNNKEL (reference sequence). J lost 4 bases, V lost 3 bases, and 9 bases had no gene match. The CDR3 DNA sequence: TGTGCCAGCAGCCAGACCCCGACTAGCGGGACGTCAGATACGCAGTATTTT. Its protein product is CASSQTPTSGTSDTQYF.

The chain carries TRBV6-4 and TRBJ2-2, with TRBD1 matching 9 bases. Germline V gene lookup returns CDR1 MRHNA and CDR2 SNTAGT. There are 13 residues in the CDR3. Trimming removed 6 bases from V and 7 bases from J; junction bases left unmatched: 3. CDR3 bases: TGTGCCAGCAGAGGACAGGGGAACGGGGAGCTGTTTTTT. Translating gives CASRGQGNGELFF.

V gene TRBV7-9 combines with J gene TRBJ1-4; D perhaps matches TRBD1 (6 bases). The CDR3 is 13 amino acids. Trimming removed 10 bases from V and 4 bases from J, with 13 bases in between. Germline V gene lookup returns CDR1 SEHNR and CDR2 FQNEAQ (reference sequence). The CDR3 protein is CATQGGFNEKLFF. The CDR3 DNA is TGTGCCACTCAAGGGGGATTTAATGAAAAACTGTTTTTT.

The J gene is TRBJ1-5, the V gene TRBV19, with D unclear. The CDR3 totals 15 residues. CDR1 is LNHDA, CDR2 SQIVND, per germline (reference sequence). Trimming removed 5 bases at V and 3 bases at J, with 14 bases between. CDR3 residues: CASSLSDGFNQPQHF. Written as DNA, the CDR3 is TGTGCCAGTAGTCTTAGCGACGGATTCAATCAGCCCCAGCATTTT.

The V call is TRBV19, the J call TRBJ2-1; 8 positions agree with TRBD2. This CDR3 spans 15 amino acids. Trimming at V came to 4 bases and at J to 3 bases, leaving 5 bases not matched to a gene. Germline-derived CDR1 and CDR2 are LNHDA and SQIVND (reference sequence). The chain's CDR3 is CASSTSSGYYNEQFF. The CDR3 DNA sequence: TGTGCCAGTAGTACTTCTAGCGGGTACTACAATGAGCAGTTCTTC.

The J gene is TRBJ1-5, the V gene TRBV28; no clear D gene. Trimming pared 3 bases from V and 4 bases from J, leaving 19 bases between. The CDR3 is made up of 17 amino acids. CDR1 and CDR2 (germline): MDHEN, SYDVKM. The DNA for the CDR3 is TGTGCCAGCAGTTTGGAGGATCCTTTTATCGCAAATCAGCCCCAGCATTTT. This gives the protein CASSLEDPFIANQPQHF.

The chain has TRBV5-1 and TRBJ2-1, with 8 bases identical to TRBD2. Trimming removed 2 bases from V and 8 bases from J; junction bases left unmatched: 9. Germline CDR1 reads SGHRS; CDR2 reads YFSETQ. The CDR3 length is 15 residues. DNA of the CDR3: TGCGCCAGCAGCTTAACAGCGGGGGTTGTCGATGAGCAGTTCTTC. Translated, it gives CASSLTAGVVDEQFF.

The J gene is TRBJ1-2, the V gene TRBV11-2; the D is unclear. Trimming took off 5 bases at V and 8 bases at J, with 9 bases between the two ends. Germline CDR1 reads SGHAT; CDR2 reads FQNNGV. The CDR3 covers 11 residues. CDR3 DNA sequence: TGTGCCAGCAGCCCGGGATACGGCTACACCTTC. It translates to CASSPGYGYTF.

The V and J genes are TRBV11-3 and TRBJ2-1; maybe TRBD1 (6 bases). V lost 1 base to trimming and J lost 8 bases, with 15 bases between them. The CDR3 contains 15 residues. The germline V gene has CDR1 SGHNT and CDR2 YENEEA. CDR3 sequence: CASSLGAGVNYEQFF. The CDR3 nucleotides are TGTGCCAGCAGCTTAGGGGCAGGGGTGAATTATGAGCAGTTCTTC.

This clone showed up just once. The chain employs TRBV28 and TRBJ1-4, with 11 bases aligning to TRBD1. J was trimmed by 0 bases and V by 6 bases; bases with no gene match: 6. The V gene's germline CDR1 is MDHEN and CDR2 SYDVKM. The CDR3 loop spans 17 amino acids. The CDR3, as DNA: TGTGCCAGCAGCTCACCGGGACAGGGGGCAACTAATGAAAAACTGTTTTTT. Translated: CASSSPGQGATNEKLFF. Full variable domain (missing parts from reference TRBV28 and TRBJ1-4): DVKVTQSSRYLVKRTGEKVFLECVQDMDHENMFWYRQDPGLGLRLIYFSYDVKMKEKGDIPEGYSVSREKKERFSLILESASTNQTSMYLCASSSPGQGATNEKLFFGSGTQLSVL.

This clone was seen just once. The chain carries TRBV7-2 and TRBJ2-5; 7 nucleotides agree with TRBD2. Germline CDR1 reads SGHTA; CDR2 reads FQGNSA. With 3 bases clipped from V and 4 bases from J, the junction kept 5 bases outside the gene matches. The CDR3 sequence is 14 residues long. The CDR3 loop is CASSFGTIGETQYF. As DNA, the CDR3 is TGTGCCAGCAGCTTCGGGACTATCGGAGAGACCCAGTACTTC.

The chain employs TRBV30 and TRBJ2-2; D may be TRBD2 (5 bases). Trimming shortened V by 3 bases and J by 7 bases, and 12 bases separated the two germline ends. From germline, CDR1 is GTSNPN and CDR2 SVGIG (reference sequence). CDR3 length equals 13 residues. The CDR3 coding sequence is TGTGCCTGGAGACCAAGGGAGTTCGGGGAGCTGTTTTTT. Its translation: CAWRPREFGELFF.

The chain recombines TRBV6-5 with TRBJ1-1, with D uncertain. This CDR3 contains 13 residues. Trimming removed 2 bases from V and 1 base from J, with 5 bases in between. CDR1 and CDR2 (germline): MNHEY, SVGAGI. The CDR3 protein is CASSYKQNTEAFF. The CDR3 coding sequence is TGTGCCAGCAGTTACAAGCAGAACACTGAAGCTTTCTTT.

This clone was counted a single time. The V and J genes are TRBV9 and TRBJ2-1, with TRBD2 matching 10 bases. The ends lost 4 bases at V and 1 base at J; junction bases unmatched: 11. The CDR3 is 18 residues long. CDR1 is SGDLS and CDR2 is YYNGEE in the germline V gene. CDR3 sequence (DNA): TGTGCCAGCAGCCCTAGACTCTTAGCGGGGGGTTCCTACAATGAGCAGTTCTTC. Its protein product is CASSPRLLAGGSYNEQFF.

The V and J genes are TRBV7-2 and TRBJ1-2; TRBD1 is a possible D gene (6 bases). The germline CDR1 and CDR2 sequences are SGHTA and FQGNSA. V dropped 5 bases and J dropped 4 bases, with 20 bases sitting between them. This CDR3 is built from 16 residues. CDR3 sequence (DNA): TGTGCCAGCAGCGTAAGATCGGACAGCGTTATCTATGGCTACACCTTC. Translated: CASSVRSDSVIYGYTF.